Below are 4 T cell receptor beta chains sequenced from a single sample in a study of blood T cell repertoires in COVID-19. TCRdb's copy holds only in-frame clones and misses some; the assay was immunoSEQ multiplex PCR. The table includes 90,000 to 150,000 clones, approximately 80% detected once. The sequencing sample was made of peripheral blood. The receptors derive from an elderly woman with acute or convalescent COVID-19.

The V gene is TRBV27, the J gene TRBJ2-1; 9 positions match TRBD1. This CDR3 comprises 14 residues. Germline V gene sequence: CDR1 MNHEY, CDR2 SMNVEV (reference sequence). V trimming: 5 bases; J trimming: 4 bases; junction bases outside the gene matches: 3. The CDR3 sequence: CASSPDRGYNEQFF. CDR3 nucleotide sequence: TGTGCCAGCAGTCCGGACAGGGGTTACAATGAGCAGTTCTTC.

V and J are TRBV28 and TRBJ2-1; TRBD2 agrees at 10 bases. Trimming removed 7 bases from V and 5 bases from J; junction bases left unmatched: 8. The germline V gene encodes CDR1 MDHEN and CDR2 SYDVKM. There are 15 residues in the CDR3. This CDR3 reads CASTPGTSVNNEQFF. The CDR3 DNA is TGTGCCAGCACTCCCGGGACTAGCGTAAACAATGAGCAGTTCTTC.

This rearrangement joins TRBV4-3 to TRBJ1-4, with no clear D. Germline V gene sequence: CDR1 LGHNA, CDR2 YSLEER. The V end lost 0 bases, the J end lost 12 bases, and 14 bases lay between the germline ends. The CDR3 sequence is 14 residues long. The CDR3: CASSQDLRSEELFF. The CDR3 bases are TGCGCCAGCAGCCAAGATCTGAGAAGCGAGGAACTGTTTTTT.

The chain joins TRBV27 to TRBJ2-2, with 10 bases that match TRBD2. The CDR3 is made up of 15 amino acids. CDR1 MNHEY and CDR2 SMNVEV come from the germline V gene (reference sequence). The ends lost 5 bases at V and 4 bases at J; junction bases unmatched: 4. The CDR3 reads CASSLAGARTGELFF. The DNA for the CDR3 is TGTGCCAGCAGTCTAGCGGGAGCTCGCACCGGGGAGCTGTTTTTT.